The next 29 T cell receptor beta chains were all read from a single sample in a study of blood T cell repertoires in COVID-19. The protocol was immunoSEQ multiplex PCR, while the TCRdb copy is restricted to in-frame clones and leaves out a portion. The table shows some 130,000 clones, with more than 90% occurring only once. The material sequenced was peripheral blood. Receptors were obtained from a middle-aged man with active COVID-19.

This rearrangement joins TRBV7-9 to TRBJ1-2; D is ambiguous. Trimming removed 1 base from V and 4 bases from J, with 10 bases in between. CDR1 and CDR2 from the germline V gene are SEHNR and FQNEAQ (reference sequence). CDR3 size: 14 residues. In DNA form, the CDR3 reads TGTGCCAGCAGCTTAGGGGAGGGAGCCTATGGCTACACCTTC. Translated, it gives CASSLGEGAYGYTF.

V gene TRBV4-1 combines with J gene TRBJ1-3; no clear D gene. Per the germline V gene, CDR1 is MGHRA and CDR2 is YSYEKL. V gave up 1 base and J gave up 5 bases, with 21 bases separating them. This CDR3 spans 18 amino acids. The CDR3 protein is CASSQGRSYGRLRNTIYF. The CDR3 DNA follows: TGCGCCAGCAGCCAAGGGAGGTCGTACGGACGACTTAGAAACACCATATATTTT.

The chain is built from TRBV19 and TRBJ2-6, with 11 bases matching TRBD1. V was clipped by 4 bases and J by 0 bases; unmatched bases: 5. The CDR3 spans 18 residues. Germline CDR1 and CDR2: LNHDA and SQIVND (reference sequence). The CDR3 loop reads CASSTTGTGGSGANVLTF. Here the CDR3 DNA reads TGTGCCAGTAGTACCACCGGGACAGGGGGCTCTGGGGCCAACGTCCTGACTTTC.

The chain employs TRBV7-2 and TRBJ2-1, with TRBD2 as a possible D gene (6 bases). The V gene lost 1 base and the J gene lost 5 bases, with 9 bases spanning the gap. The CDR3 spans 14 residues. Germline V gene lookup returns CDR1 SGHTA and CDR2 FQGNSA. DNA for the CDR3: TGTGCCAGCAGCTTAGTTGGGACTCACAATGAGCAGTTCTTC. Its protein is CASSLVGTHNEQFF.

V is TRBV28 and J is TRBJ2-5; 7 bases line up with TRBD2. Germline CDR1 is MDHEN and CDR2 is SYDVKM. Trimming took 4 bases from V and 1 from J; bases not matched to a gene: 3. CDR3 length: 14 amino acids. The CDR3 reads CASSSPGGQETQYF. The CDR3 nucleotides read TGTGCCAGCAGTTCCCCGGGGGGCCAAGAGACCCAGTACTTC.

The chain couples TRBV6-1 to TRBJ1-2; 10 nucleotides agree with TRBD1. CDR3 length: 17 residues. Germline V lookup: CDR1 MNHNS, CDR2 SASEGT. The trim removed 3 bases at V and 2 bases at J, leaving 9 bases unmatched. The CDR3 spells CASSDRDRGRQNYGYTF. CDR3 nucleotide sequence: TGTGCCAGCAGTGACCGGGACAGGGGCCGGCAAAACTATGGCTACACCTTC.

The V gene is TRBV11-2, the J gene TRBJ2-3, with D maybe TRBD1 (7 bases). There are 16 residues in the CDR3. Germline V gene sequence: CDR1 SGHAT, CDR2 FQNNGV. V was trimmed by 6 bases and J by 3 bases, leaving 19 bases between them. CDR3 DNA: TGTGCCAGCAGTCCCCAGGGGGAGGTGAGAACAGATACGCAGTATTTT. Translation: CASSPQGEVRTDTQYF.

The chain recombines TRBV5-4 with TRBJ2-7; 8 positions agree with TRBD1. The CDR3 runs 13 residues. Germline values: CDR1 SGHNT, CDR2 YYREEE (reference sequence). V lost 6 bases, J lost 5 bases, and 7 bases stayed unmatched. CDR3 residues: CASTVDRDHEQYF. CDR3 in DNA: TGTGCCAGCACGGTGGACAGGGACCACGAGCAGTACTTC.

The genes are TRBV3-1 (or the pseudogene TRBV3-2) and TRBJ2-7, with D perhaps matching TRBD2 (6 bases). The CDR3 runs 16 residues. CDR1 and CDR2 from the germline V gene are LGHDT and YNNKEL (reference sequence). Trimming shortened V by 4 bases and J by 4 bases, and 20 bases separated the two germline ends. This CDR3 is CASSRRGGGRSYEQYF. CDR3 nucleotide sequence: TGTGCCAGCAGCCGCCGGGGAGGCGGACGATCTTACGAGCAGTACTTC.

The gene calls are TRBV19 and TRBJ1-3, with D unresolved. This CDR3 is built from 17 residues. Trimming cost V 0 bases and J 0 bases, with 12 bases left between them. Looked up from germline, CDR1 is LNHDA and CDR2 is SQIVND (reference sequence). The CDR3 DNA reads as TGTGCCAGTAGTATAGATCTCGGAGGGCACTCTGGAAACACCATATATTTT. Its translation is CASSIDLGGHSGNTIYF.

The V gene is TRBV9, the J gene TRBJ1-3, with 8 bases identical to TRBD1. Unmatched junction bases numbered 4, after V lost 0 bases and J lost 2 bases. The CDR3 totals 16 residues. The V gene's germline CDR1 is SGDLS and CDR2 YYNGEE. CDR3: CASSVEAGGPGNTIYF. In DNA form, the CDR3 reads TGTGCCAGCAGCGTAGAAGCAGGGGGCCCTGGAAACACCATATATTTT.

The chain employs TRBV7-9 and TRBJ2-7, with a possible D match to TRBD1 (6 bases). The CDR3 runs to 13 residues. The ends were cut back, 7 bases at V and 3 bases at J, with 13 bases in the middle. From germline, CDR1 is SEHNR and CDR2 FQNEAQ (reference sequence). CDR3 residues: CASNTGSHYEQYF. The CDR3 coding sequence is TGTGCCAGCAATACAGGGTCTCACTACGAGCAGTACTTC.

The chain joins TRBV18 to TRBJ1-4, with D hard to call. Trimming removed 2 bases at V and 4 bases at J, with 5 bases between. This CDR3 spans 13 amino acids. Germline CDR1 KGHSH, CDR2 LQKENI. CDR3: CASSPSYNEKLFF. The CDR3 region has the DNA TGTGCCAGCTCACCATCCTATAATGAAAAACTGTTTTTT.

A single count supports this clone. The rearrangement links TRBV3-1 (or the pseudogene TRBV3-2) to TRBJ1-4, with D unclear. Trimming cost V 3 bases and J 10 bases, with 21 bases left between them. The CDR3 is 16 amino acids. Germline V CDR1 and CDR2: LGHDT, YNNKEL (reference sequence). The CDR3 DNA reads TGTGCCAGCAGCCATTGGGCCGGCAGCCTCCCTGGAAAACTGTTTTTT. Translation gives CASSHWAGSLPGKLFF.

This clone was seen only once. The genes are TRBV6-5 and TRBJ2-4, with D possibly matching TRBD1 (6 bases). V lost 8 bases and J lost 4, with 12 bases in between. Germline CDR1 and CDR2: MNHEY and SVGAGI. The CDR3 contains 13 residues. The CDR3 bases are TGTGCCAGCCGTTGGGACATAAAAAACATTCAGTACTTC. Protein sequence: CASRWDIKNIQYF.

V usage is TRBV12-3 or TRBV12-4 and J usage is TRBJ2-1; tentatively, D is TRBD1 (5 bases). The CDR3 runs 13 residues. V gave up 5 bases and J gave up 15 bases, with 20 bases separating them. The CDR3 nucleotides read TGTGCCAGCAGTCCGGTAGGGGCCACGGTGGGGTTCTTC. Protein product: CASSPVGATVGFF.

This chain links TRBV24-1 with TRBJ2-3, with D possibly being TRBD2 (6 bases). V dropped 5 bases and J dropped 0 bases, with 11 bases sitting between them. This CDR3 comprises 15 residues. Germline CDR1 reads KGHDR; CDR2 reads SFDVKD. CDR3 sequence reads: CATSGGGLSTDTQYF. In nucleotides, the CDR3 is TGTGCCACCAGTGGTGGAGGGCTCAGCACAGATACGCAGTATTTT.

The CDR3 nucleotides are TGTGCCAGCAGCTTAGATCGAGTGAACACTGAAGCTTTCTTT. This gives the protein CASSLDRVNTEAFF. The chain couples TRBV11-3 to TRBJ1-1, with D uncertain. The V gene's germline CDR1 is SGHNT and CDR2 YENEEA. The CDR3 covers 14 residues. The ends were cut back, 0 bases at V and 0 bases at J, with 5 bases in the middle.

The CDR3 DNA reads as TGTGCCAGCAGCCAAGGACAGTGGGCTGGTTGGCAGTTCTTC. It yields the protein CASSQGQWAGWQFF. V usage is TRBV14 and J usage is TRBJ2-1, with D possibly matching TRBD1 (5 bases). CDR3 length: 14 residues. From germline, CDR1 is SGHDN and CDR2 FVKESK. The ends were cut back, 1 base at V and 12 bases at J, with 16 bases in the middle.

The chain employs TRBV5-8 and TRBJ2-1, with D possibly matching TRBD2 (8 bases). V was pared by 9 bases and J by 8 bases, with 15 bases between. Germline V gene data show CDR1 as SGHTS and CDR2 as YDEGEE. The CDR3 is 12 residues long. CDR3 sequence (DNA): TGTGCCATAACGGGAGGGGGCGATGAGCAGTTCTTC. It encodes CAITGGGDEQFF.

The genes are TRBV6-6 and TRBJ2-5, with TRBD1 matching 12 bases. This CDR3 is built from 15 residues. The V gene end was trimmed by 7 bases and the J gene end by 4 bases; junction bases not matched to a gene: 7. In germline, CDR1 is MNHNY, CDR2 SVGAGI (reference sequence). The CDR3 nucleotides are TGTGCCAGCACCGGGACAGGGGGCTTTTTAGAGACCCAGTACTTC. Residues: CASTGTGGFLETQYF.

The CDR3 loop is CASSPPGLAGGWQFF. The CDR3 region has the DNA TGTGCCAGCAGTCCCCCCGGGCTAGCGGGAGGATGGCAGTTCTTC. V and J are TRBV27 and TRBJ2-1, with TRBD2 matching 11 bases. V shed 5 bases and J 12 bases; nucleotides not matched to a gene: 12. Per the germline V gene, CDR1 is MNHEY and CDR2 is SMNVEV (reference sequence). The CDR3 contains 15 residues.

About this clone itself: Sequence at one end of the junction differs from germline and may be a read error. The rearrangement uses TRBV6-6 and TRBJ2-2; the D gene is possibly TRBD2 (5 bases). CDR3 length equals 16 residues. Germline V CDR1 and CDR2: MNHNY, SVGAGI (reference sequence). CDR3 nucleotides: TGTGCCAGCAGTTTTGGGGAGTTCGCGAACACCGGGAAGCTGTTTTTT. Translating it yields CASSFGEFANTGKLFF.

The chain joins TRBV19 to TRBJ1-2; D is perhaps TRBD1 (6 bases). The CDR3 extends over 12 amino acids. CDR1 is LNHDA, CDR2 SQIVND, per germline (reference sequence). V was trimmed by 10 bases and J by 2 bases, leaving 11 bases between them. CDR3 in DNA: TGTGCCACCAGGGACAACAACTATGGCTACACCTTC. Amino acids: CATRDNNYGYTF.

This clone was seen a single time. V usage is TRBV7-9 and J usage is TRBJ2-2, with TRBD2 identical over 8 bases. Germline V gives CDR1 SEHNR, CDR2 FQNEAQ (reference sequence). The CDR3 contains 15 residues. The V and J ends lost 5 bases and 4 bases, in that order; junction bases with no gene match: 6. The CDR3, as DNA: TGTGCCAGCAGCCTGACCGGGACTAGCACCGGGGAGCTGTTTTTT. Amino acids: CASSLTGTSTGELFF.

The chain couples TRBV3-1 (or the pseudogene TRBV3-2) to TRBJ2-2, with D perhaps TRBD2 (6 bases). V lost 2 bases, J lost 6 bases, and 10 bases lay in between. Germline V gene lookup returns CDR1 LGHDT and CDR2 YNNKEL (reference sequence). The CDR3 has 14 residues. CDR3 coding DNA: TGTGCCAGCAGCCAAAGGAGGGGAGCCGGGGAGCTGTTTTTT. Translating it yields CASSQRRGAGELFF.

V and J are TRBV13 and TRBJ1-1; TRBD1 matches at 8 bases. CDR3 length: 15 residues. Per germline, CDR1 PRHDT and CDR2 FYEKMQ (reference sequence). With V trimmed by 5 bases and J by 2 bases, 7 bases remained unmatched. CDR3 in amino acids: CASSQRDRSNTEAFF. The CDR3, as DNA: TGTGCCAGCAGCCAACGGGACAGGAGTAACACTGAAGCTTTCTTT.

The chain uses TRBV10-3 and TRBJ2-3; D unclear. CDR3 length: 14 residues. Germline V lookup: CDR1 ENHRY, CDR2 SYGVKD. The ends were cut back, 0 bases at V and 4 bases at J, with 8 bases in the middle. The CDR3 region is CAISESSRSDTQYF. In DNA form, the CDR3 reads TGTGCCATCAGTGAGTCGTCCAGATCAGATACGCAGTATTTT.

CDR3: CASSPGTGGNSPLHF. The CDR3 nucleotides are TGTGCCAGCAGCCCGGGAACAGGGGGGAATTCACCCCTCCACTTT. This sequence joins TRBV28 and TRBJ1-6, with 8 bases aligning to TRBD1. The germline gives CDR1 MDHEN, CDR2 SYDVKM. This CDR3 comprises 15 residues. With V trimmed by 6 bases and J by 7 bases, 8 bases remained unmatched.